These 28 T cell receptor beta chains came from one sample sequenced in a study of blood T cells in healthy people across ages (dated by TCRdb to 2015 to 2017). Library method: 5' RACE. Sequencer: Illumina HiSeq 2500. The second PCR ran for about 6 to 12 cycles and used a J-beta primer mix along with a sample-barcoded 5' primer. The public reads were reprocessed in TCRdb via fastp at Q25 and MiXCR, keeping in-frame beta chains. Duplicate CDR3 protein sequences are folded into a single record with the most common DNA and genes. Within this sample are fewer than 800,000 distinct CDR3 sequences, with just under 25% of them counted one time only. The ten largest account for more than 8% of the sample. This sample also appeared in a second study, on T cells of mothers and their children.

The sample taken for sequencing was blood. The receptors derive from a boy between 10 and 17 years old in good health.

This chain connects TRBV6-5 to TRBJ2-3, with TRBD1 matching 9 bases. The V and J ends lost 4 bases and 6 bases, in that order; junction bases with no gene match: 5. The CDR3 consists of 14 residues. CDR1 is MNHEY, CDR2 SVGAGI, per germline. The CDR3 protein is CASSSTGGRDTQYF. CDR3 DNA sequence: TGTGCCAGCAGTTCTACAGGGGGCCGGGATACGCAGTATTTT.

This sequence joins TRBV29-1 and TRBJ2-5; D ambiguous. Per germline, CDR1 SQVTM and CDR2 ANQGSEA. V dropped 6 bases and J dropped 2 bases, with 10 bases sitting between them. The CDR3 is 12 amino acids. The CDR3 region has the DNA TGCAGCGTCTCTACCCCTCAAGAGACCCAGTACTTC. Its translation: CSVSTPQETQYF.

This clonotype has a handful of counts. The chain carries TRBV6-5 and TRBJ2-5, with 8 bases that match TRBD2. The tail of the sequence fits TRBJ2-1 better, so the J call may be wrong. The CDR3 extends over 13 amino acids. Germline loops: CDR1 MNHEY, CDR2 SVGAGI. CDR3 protein: CASSSLAGNEQFF. In nucleotides, the CDR3 is TGTGCCAGCAGTTCTCTAGCGGGCAATGAGCAGTTCTTC.

This clonotype turned up a few times. This rearrangement joins TRBV6-6 to TRBJ2-4; D is undetermined. CDR1 is MNHNY, CDR2 SVGAGI, per germline (reference sequence). The CDR3 consists of 15 residues. V was cut by 2 bases and J by 0 bases, with 8 bases left in between. In nucleotides, the CDR3 is TGTGCCAGCAGTTACGGCTCGCTAGCCAAAAACATTCAGTACTTC. Protein: CASSYGSLAKNIQYF.

This clonotype was found a few times. The chain uses TRBV15 and TRBJ2-7; TRBD2 matches at 8 bases. The CDR3 is 13 amino acids. Germline CDR1 LNHNV, CDR2 YYDKDF (reference sequence). V shed 5 bases, J shed 6 bases, and the junction held 6 bases outside the gene matches. The chain's CDR3 is CATSSRTSLEQYF. DNA for the CDR3: TGTGCCACCAGCTCCCGGACTAGCCTCGAGCAGTACTTC.

A few counts support this clonotype. The chain recombines TRBV24-1 with TRBJ2-2; a possible D gene is TRBD2 (5 bases). Germline V lookup: CDR1 KGHDR, CDR2 SFDVKD. V was trimmed by 7 bases and J by 0 bases, leaving 8 bases between them. The CDR3 spans 14 residues. In DNA, the CDR3 is TGTGCCACCAGCGAGGAGGCGAACACCGGGGAGCTGTTTTTT. As protein: CATSEEANTGELFF.

The chain combines TRBV25-1 with TRBJ2-3; TRBD2 matches 11 bases. Germline loops: CDR1 MGHDK, CDR2 SYGVNS. The CDR3 has 15 residues. V lost 7 bases to trimming and J lost 3 bases; unmatched junction nucleotides: 6. The CDR3 here is CASTVAGGPTDTQYF. The CDR3 bases are TGTGCCAGCACCGTAGCGGGAGGGCCGACAGATACGCAGTATTTT. Variable domain in full (rest from reference TRBV25-1 and TRBJ2-3): EADIYQTPRYLVIGTGKKITLECSQTMGHDKMYWYQQDPGMELHLIHYSYGVNSTEKGDLSSESTVSRIRTEHFPLTLESARPSHTSQYLCASTVAGGPTDTQYFGPGTRLTVL.

This sequence joins TRBV29-1 and TRBJ1-1; TRBD1 is a possible D gene (5 bases). CDR3 length: 11 amino acids. The V end lost 7 bases, the J end lost 4 bases, and 10 bases lay between the germline ends. CDR1 is SQVTM and CDR2 is ANQGSEA in the germline V gene. Here the CDR3 DNA reads TGCAGCGCCCATAGGGGCACTGAAGCTTTCTTT. Translated, it gives CSAHRGTEAFF.

The chain links TRBV11-3 to TRBJ2-3; D assignment may be TRBD1 or TRBD2 (6 bases each). The CDR3 spans 15 residues. V lost 5 bases, J lost 3 bases, and 15 bases lay in between. The germline V gene encodes CDR1 SGHNT and CDR2 YENEEA. The CDR3 is CASSPLWGATDTQYF. CDR3 nucleotide sequence: TGTGCCAGCAGCCCCCTATGGGGGGCTACAGATACGCAGTATTTT. Looking up the rest from reference TRBV11-3 and TRBJ2-3 gives the full variable domain: EAGVVQSPRYKIIEKKQPVAFWCNPISGHNTLYWYLQNLGQGPELLIRYENEEAVDDSQLPKDRFSAERLKGVDSTLKIQPAELGDSAVYLCASSPLWGATDTQYFGPGTRLTVL.

This sequence joins TRBV10-3 and TRBJ1-1; D might be TRBD1 (5 bases). The CDR3 has 11 residues. The germline V gene has CDR1 ENHRY and CDR2 SYGVKD. V dropped 10 bases and J dropped 9 bases, with 15 bases sitting between them. Written as DNA, the CDR3 is TGTGCCACTATAGGACATGAAAAAGCTTTCTTT. Its protein is CATIGHEKAFF.

This clonotype was picked up many times. This chain joins TRBV7-2 and TRBJ2-3; perhaps TRBD2 as D (5 bases). Trimming pared 6 bases from V and 6 bases from J, leaving 7 bases between. This CDR3 spans 11 amino acids. Germline-derived CDR1 and CDR2 are SGHTA and FQGNSA. DNA of the CDR3: TGTGCCAGCAGTTCTAGCGATACGCAGTATTTT. It is translated as CASSSSDTQYF.

The chain is built from TRBV2 and TRBJ2-5; D is unclear. Per the germline V gene, CDR1 is SNHLY and CDR2 is FYNNEI. This CDR3 region has 13 residues. V dropped 0 bases and J dropped 7 bases, with 9 bases sitting between them. The chain's CDR3 is CASSEAIRRTQYF. The CDR3 coding sequence is TGTGCCAGCAGTGAAGCGATAAGGAGGACCCAGTACTTC.

The J gene is TRBJ2-1, the V gene TRBV27; maybe TRBD1 (6 bases). Germline CDR1 MNHEY, CDR2 SMNVEV (reference sequence). Deletions cut 5 bases from V and 9 bases from J, with 14 bases between. The CDR3 has 13 residues. The CDR3 DNA sequence: TGTGCCAGCAGTACACTACAGGGTTTTGAGCAGTTCTTC. Translation: CASSTLQGFEQFF.

There are a few counts of this clonotype. The chain uses TRBV7-9 and TRBJ1-4; 7 bases match TRBD1. From germline, CDR1 is SEHNR and CDR2 FQNEAQ (reference sequence). The trim removed 5 bases at V and 8 bases at J, leaving 5 bases unmatched. CDR3 length equals 13 residues. CDR3 sequence: CASSQGVEEKLFF. The CDR3 DNA follows: TGTGCCAGCAGCCAGGGGGTTGAGGAAAAACTGTTTTTT.

This clonotype occurred many times. The J gene is TRBJ1-1, the V gene TRBV5-1; D uncertain. The ends were cut back, 0 bases at V and 0 bases at J, with 6 bases in the middle. Germline V gene lookup returns CDR1 SGHRS and CDR2 YFSETQ. This CDR3 has 14 amino acids. The CDR3 here is CASSLEPMNTEAFF. DNA for the CDR3: TGCGCCAGCAGCTTGGAGCCTATGAACACTGAAGCTTTCTTT.

In its sample, this clonotype was seen a few times. V is TRBV7-2 and J is TRBJ2-5, with 12 bases fitting TRBD2. The end of the DNA fits TRBJ2-1 better, so the J call may be wrong. The CDR3 runs to 15 residues. The V gene's germline CDR1 is SGHTA and CDR2 FQGNSA. The CDR3: CASSSGTSGWNEQFF. The CDR3, as DNA: TGTGCCAGCAGCTCGGGGACTAGCGGGTGGAATGAGCAGTTCTTC.

This clonotype was observed a few times. The chain employs TRBV7-9 and TRBJ2-7; D ambiguous. V shed 1 base and J shed 4 bases, with 14 bases lying between them. Per germline, CDR1 SEHNR and CDR2 FQNEAQ (reference sequence). The length of the CDR3 is 15 residues. CDR3 residues: CASSLGDWMAYEQYF. The CDR3 DNA is TGTGCCAGCAGCTTAGGGGATTGGATGGCTTACGAGCAGTACTTC.

CDR3 loop: CASGLVNLDRNAENIQYF. In nucleotides, the CDR3 is TGTGCTAGTGGTTTGGTAAATCTCGACAGGAACGCTGAAAACATTCAGTACTTC. The J gene is TRBJ2-4, the V gene TRBV12-5, with TRBD1 as a possible D gene (6 bases). Looked up from germline, CDR1 is LGHNT and CDR2 is FRNRAP. The length of the CDR3 is 18 residues. The V gene lost 0 bases and the J gene lost 5 bases, with 20 bases spanning the gap.

This clonotype appeared a few times. This chain links TRBV28 with TRBJ1-4; weak D call: TRBD1 (5 bases). V gave up 7 bases and J gave up 5 bases, with 14 bases separating them. The CDR3 is made up of 14 amino acids. Germline V lookup: CDR1 MDHEN, CDR2 SYDVKM. The CDR3 nucleotides are TGTGCCAGCACCACCGGGGCCTTCAATGAAAAACTGTTTTTT. It is translated as CASTTGAFNEKLFF. Full variable domain (rest looked up from reference TRBV28 and TRBJ1-4): DVKVTQSSRYLVKRTGEKVFLECVQDMDHENMFWYRQDPGLGLRLIYFSYDVKMKEKGDIPEGYSVSREKKERFSLILESASTNQTSMYLCASTTGAFNEKLFFGSGTQLSVL.

The V gene is TRBV7-3, the J gene TRBJ2-5; TRBD2 agrees at 9 bases. The last part of the DNA fits TRBJ2-1 better; the J call may be wrong. The CDR3 totals 16 residues. Germline V lookup: CDR1 SGHTA, CDR2 FQGTGA. In nucleotides, the CDR3 is TGTGCCAGCAGCCAGACGTATGGGACTAGCAAGGCTGAGCAGTTCTTC. Translated: CASSQTYGTSKAEQFF.

This sequence joins TRBV9 and TRBJ2-1, with D possibly called TRBD1 or TRBD2 (5 bases each). Trimming cost V 0 bases and J 2 bases, with 9 bases left between them. The CDR3 sequence is 15 residues long. Germline-derived CDR1 and CDR2 are SGDLS and YYNGEE. The CDR3 DNA sequence: TGTGCCAGCAGCGTAGTAGGGACGGCCTACAATGAGCAGTTCTTC. Amino acids: CASSVVGTAYNEQFF.

Only a few counts were recorded for this clonotype. V and J are TRBV28 and TRBJ2-5; 8 nucleotides line up with TRBD1. Near its end, the DNA agrees better with TRBJ2-7, so the J call may be wrong. The CDR3 is 15 residues long. Germline V CDR1 and CDR2: MDHEN, SYDVKM. The CDR3 nucleotides read TGTGCCAGCAGTTTTTCAGGGGGCAGCTCCTACGAGCAGTACTTC. Its protein product is CASSFSGGSSYEQYF.

This clonotype was detected a few times. V and J are TRBV6-5 and TRBJ1-3; TRBD1 is a possible D gene (5 bases). The germline V gene has CDR1 MNHEY and CDR2 SVGAGI. V lost 2 bases, J lost 1 base, and 18 bases lay in between. The CDR3 spans 18 residues. The CDR3 here is CASSYGQGRWWSGNTIYF. In DNA, the CDR3 is TGTGCCAGCAGTTACGGGCAGGGTCGGTGGTGGTCTGGAAACACCATATATTTT.

This clonotype was observed a few times. The rearrangement uses TRBV15 and TRBJ1-5, with D perhaps matching TRBD1 (5 bases). V gave up 0 bases and J gave up 5 bases, with 8 bases separating them. CDR1 is LNHNV, CDR2 YYDKDF, per germline (reference sequence). The CDR3 consists of 14 residues. In DNA form, the CDR3 reads TGTGCCACCAGCAGAGACAGGGCCGATCAGCCCCAGCATTTT. Translation gives CATSRDRADQPQHF.

To note about this clonotype: This CDR3 fails to terminate in the conserved phenylalanine or tryptophan, so it likely reflects a read error. Because the CDR3's place on the DNA is in doubt, the DNA is left out and the CDR3 is given as listed by TCRdb. J is TRBJ2-1 and V is TRBV29-1. CDR1 is SQVTM, CDR2 ANQGSEA, per germline. The CDR3 extends over 9 residues, inclusive of both ends. The CDR3 loop reads CSVVGQESL.

The table lists this clonotype with a few counts. The chain has TRBV3-1 and TRBJ2-5, with D possibly TRBD1 on 5 matching bases. The assigned J gene may be wrong: the sequence end matches TRBJ2-7 better. The CDR3 has 13 residues. CDR1 is LGHDT and CDR2 is YNNKEL in the germline V gene (reference sequence). The DNA of the CDR3 is TGTGCCAGCAGCCGGGGCAATCCCTACGAGCAGTACTTC. As protein: CASSRGNPYEQYF.

The table lists this clonotype with a few counts. This chain joins TRBV29-1 and TRBJ1-2, with D perhaps TRBD1 (5 bases). Between the trimmed V and J ends, which lost 7 bases and 5 bases, there was a span of 17 bases. CDR1 is SQVTM and CDR2 is ANQGSEA in the germline V gene. The length of the CDR3 is 13 residues. This CDR3 reads CSALKGSGYGYTF. The CDR3 nucleotides are TGCAGCGCGTTGAAAGGGTCAGGGTATGGCTACACCTTC.

The chain couples TRBV6-5 to TRBJ2-1; 8 bases match TRBD2. Germline loops: CDR1 MNHEY, CDR2 SVGAGI. V shed 4 bases, J shed 1 base, and the junction held 6 bases outside the gene matches. This CDR3 has 16 amino acids. CDR3 in amino acids: CASSFVAGGSYNEQFF. CDR3 sequence (DNA): TGTGCCAGCAGTTTTGTGGCGGGAGGTTCCTACAATGAGCAGTTCTTC.